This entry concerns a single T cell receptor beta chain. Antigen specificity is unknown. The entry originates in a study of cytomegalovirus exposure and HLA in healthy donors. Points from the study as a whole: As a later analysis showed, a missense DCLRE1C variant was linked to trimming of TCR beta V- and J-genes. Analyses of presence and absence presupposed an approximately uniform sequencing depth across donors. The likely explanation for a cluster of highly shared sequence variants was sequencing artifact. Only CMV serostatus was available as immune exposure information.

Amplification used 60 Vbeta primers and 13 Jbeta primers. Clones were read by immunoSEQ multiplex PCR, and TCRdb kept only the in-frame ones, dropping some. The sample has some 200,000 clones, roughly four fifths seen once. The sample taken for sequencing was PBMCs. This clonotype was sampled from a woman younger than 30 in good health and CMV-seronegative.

DNA of the CDR3: TGTGCCAGCAGTTTAAGGCAACCTCGACTGGACTACGAGCAGTACTTC. Residues: CASSLRQPRLDYEQYF. V and J are TRBV28 and TRBJ2-7, with unresolved D. Germline values: CDR1 MDHEN, CDR2 SYDVKM. Trimming shortened V by 2 bases and J by 3 bases, and 17 bases separated the two germline ends. CDR3 length equals 16 residues.